This T cell receptor beta chain was recovered during a study of T cell repertoires in cytomegalovirus infection. TCRdb used MiXCR to reprocess the reads, holding one entry per CDR3 protein. Of roughly 760,000 distinct CDR3 sequences in the sample, about a third were seen once. This clonotype showed up just a few times. This TCR was recovered from a human donor in good health (CMV status not recorded). Some clones in this sample may be carry-over from other donors' samples. Sequencing was performed on PBMCs.

Here the CDR3 reads CASSEDPRRVNTEAFF. DNA for the CDR3: TGTGCCAGCAGCGAGGACCCTCGGAGGGTGAACACTGAAGCTTTCTTT. The gene calls are TRBV27 and TRBJ1-1; D not resolved. V was pared by 6 bases and J by 0 bases, with 17 bases between. CDR1 and CDR2 (germline): MNHEY, SMNVEV (reference sequence). The CDR3 length is 16 residues.